The T cell receptor beta chain described here comes from a study of blood T cell repertoires in COVID-19. Original methodology: From reference gene primer amplification, estimates of nucleated cell counts were derived. Repertoires were generated with immunoSEQ multiplex PCR, while TCRdb's copy carries only in-frame clones and drops some. V and J calls and clone size come straight from that table; D and trimming were deduced from the DNA. This table has 150,000 to 200,000 clones, more than 75% appearing once. The age range of participants was about 18 to 90 years, with residence in some 25 US areas. Which cohort a participant joined came from the clinical history participants gave. Cohort 3 recovered donors had two negative PCRs, clearance, or symptom resolution. This CDR3 spans 14 amino acids. V trimming: 3 bases; J trimming: 6 bases; junction bases outside the gene matches: 7. The germline gives CDR1 ENHRY, CDR2 SYGVKD.

The receptor was isolated from a man aged 35 to 55 who had recovered from COVID-19. The chain has TRBV10-3 and TRBJ1-2; 7 bases line up with TRBD1. The source material was PBMCs or T cells enriched from blood (not recorded which). CDR3 coding DNA: TGTGCCATCAGTGACCCAGACAGGGTTCATGGCTACACCTTC. This encodes CAISDPDRVHGYTF.